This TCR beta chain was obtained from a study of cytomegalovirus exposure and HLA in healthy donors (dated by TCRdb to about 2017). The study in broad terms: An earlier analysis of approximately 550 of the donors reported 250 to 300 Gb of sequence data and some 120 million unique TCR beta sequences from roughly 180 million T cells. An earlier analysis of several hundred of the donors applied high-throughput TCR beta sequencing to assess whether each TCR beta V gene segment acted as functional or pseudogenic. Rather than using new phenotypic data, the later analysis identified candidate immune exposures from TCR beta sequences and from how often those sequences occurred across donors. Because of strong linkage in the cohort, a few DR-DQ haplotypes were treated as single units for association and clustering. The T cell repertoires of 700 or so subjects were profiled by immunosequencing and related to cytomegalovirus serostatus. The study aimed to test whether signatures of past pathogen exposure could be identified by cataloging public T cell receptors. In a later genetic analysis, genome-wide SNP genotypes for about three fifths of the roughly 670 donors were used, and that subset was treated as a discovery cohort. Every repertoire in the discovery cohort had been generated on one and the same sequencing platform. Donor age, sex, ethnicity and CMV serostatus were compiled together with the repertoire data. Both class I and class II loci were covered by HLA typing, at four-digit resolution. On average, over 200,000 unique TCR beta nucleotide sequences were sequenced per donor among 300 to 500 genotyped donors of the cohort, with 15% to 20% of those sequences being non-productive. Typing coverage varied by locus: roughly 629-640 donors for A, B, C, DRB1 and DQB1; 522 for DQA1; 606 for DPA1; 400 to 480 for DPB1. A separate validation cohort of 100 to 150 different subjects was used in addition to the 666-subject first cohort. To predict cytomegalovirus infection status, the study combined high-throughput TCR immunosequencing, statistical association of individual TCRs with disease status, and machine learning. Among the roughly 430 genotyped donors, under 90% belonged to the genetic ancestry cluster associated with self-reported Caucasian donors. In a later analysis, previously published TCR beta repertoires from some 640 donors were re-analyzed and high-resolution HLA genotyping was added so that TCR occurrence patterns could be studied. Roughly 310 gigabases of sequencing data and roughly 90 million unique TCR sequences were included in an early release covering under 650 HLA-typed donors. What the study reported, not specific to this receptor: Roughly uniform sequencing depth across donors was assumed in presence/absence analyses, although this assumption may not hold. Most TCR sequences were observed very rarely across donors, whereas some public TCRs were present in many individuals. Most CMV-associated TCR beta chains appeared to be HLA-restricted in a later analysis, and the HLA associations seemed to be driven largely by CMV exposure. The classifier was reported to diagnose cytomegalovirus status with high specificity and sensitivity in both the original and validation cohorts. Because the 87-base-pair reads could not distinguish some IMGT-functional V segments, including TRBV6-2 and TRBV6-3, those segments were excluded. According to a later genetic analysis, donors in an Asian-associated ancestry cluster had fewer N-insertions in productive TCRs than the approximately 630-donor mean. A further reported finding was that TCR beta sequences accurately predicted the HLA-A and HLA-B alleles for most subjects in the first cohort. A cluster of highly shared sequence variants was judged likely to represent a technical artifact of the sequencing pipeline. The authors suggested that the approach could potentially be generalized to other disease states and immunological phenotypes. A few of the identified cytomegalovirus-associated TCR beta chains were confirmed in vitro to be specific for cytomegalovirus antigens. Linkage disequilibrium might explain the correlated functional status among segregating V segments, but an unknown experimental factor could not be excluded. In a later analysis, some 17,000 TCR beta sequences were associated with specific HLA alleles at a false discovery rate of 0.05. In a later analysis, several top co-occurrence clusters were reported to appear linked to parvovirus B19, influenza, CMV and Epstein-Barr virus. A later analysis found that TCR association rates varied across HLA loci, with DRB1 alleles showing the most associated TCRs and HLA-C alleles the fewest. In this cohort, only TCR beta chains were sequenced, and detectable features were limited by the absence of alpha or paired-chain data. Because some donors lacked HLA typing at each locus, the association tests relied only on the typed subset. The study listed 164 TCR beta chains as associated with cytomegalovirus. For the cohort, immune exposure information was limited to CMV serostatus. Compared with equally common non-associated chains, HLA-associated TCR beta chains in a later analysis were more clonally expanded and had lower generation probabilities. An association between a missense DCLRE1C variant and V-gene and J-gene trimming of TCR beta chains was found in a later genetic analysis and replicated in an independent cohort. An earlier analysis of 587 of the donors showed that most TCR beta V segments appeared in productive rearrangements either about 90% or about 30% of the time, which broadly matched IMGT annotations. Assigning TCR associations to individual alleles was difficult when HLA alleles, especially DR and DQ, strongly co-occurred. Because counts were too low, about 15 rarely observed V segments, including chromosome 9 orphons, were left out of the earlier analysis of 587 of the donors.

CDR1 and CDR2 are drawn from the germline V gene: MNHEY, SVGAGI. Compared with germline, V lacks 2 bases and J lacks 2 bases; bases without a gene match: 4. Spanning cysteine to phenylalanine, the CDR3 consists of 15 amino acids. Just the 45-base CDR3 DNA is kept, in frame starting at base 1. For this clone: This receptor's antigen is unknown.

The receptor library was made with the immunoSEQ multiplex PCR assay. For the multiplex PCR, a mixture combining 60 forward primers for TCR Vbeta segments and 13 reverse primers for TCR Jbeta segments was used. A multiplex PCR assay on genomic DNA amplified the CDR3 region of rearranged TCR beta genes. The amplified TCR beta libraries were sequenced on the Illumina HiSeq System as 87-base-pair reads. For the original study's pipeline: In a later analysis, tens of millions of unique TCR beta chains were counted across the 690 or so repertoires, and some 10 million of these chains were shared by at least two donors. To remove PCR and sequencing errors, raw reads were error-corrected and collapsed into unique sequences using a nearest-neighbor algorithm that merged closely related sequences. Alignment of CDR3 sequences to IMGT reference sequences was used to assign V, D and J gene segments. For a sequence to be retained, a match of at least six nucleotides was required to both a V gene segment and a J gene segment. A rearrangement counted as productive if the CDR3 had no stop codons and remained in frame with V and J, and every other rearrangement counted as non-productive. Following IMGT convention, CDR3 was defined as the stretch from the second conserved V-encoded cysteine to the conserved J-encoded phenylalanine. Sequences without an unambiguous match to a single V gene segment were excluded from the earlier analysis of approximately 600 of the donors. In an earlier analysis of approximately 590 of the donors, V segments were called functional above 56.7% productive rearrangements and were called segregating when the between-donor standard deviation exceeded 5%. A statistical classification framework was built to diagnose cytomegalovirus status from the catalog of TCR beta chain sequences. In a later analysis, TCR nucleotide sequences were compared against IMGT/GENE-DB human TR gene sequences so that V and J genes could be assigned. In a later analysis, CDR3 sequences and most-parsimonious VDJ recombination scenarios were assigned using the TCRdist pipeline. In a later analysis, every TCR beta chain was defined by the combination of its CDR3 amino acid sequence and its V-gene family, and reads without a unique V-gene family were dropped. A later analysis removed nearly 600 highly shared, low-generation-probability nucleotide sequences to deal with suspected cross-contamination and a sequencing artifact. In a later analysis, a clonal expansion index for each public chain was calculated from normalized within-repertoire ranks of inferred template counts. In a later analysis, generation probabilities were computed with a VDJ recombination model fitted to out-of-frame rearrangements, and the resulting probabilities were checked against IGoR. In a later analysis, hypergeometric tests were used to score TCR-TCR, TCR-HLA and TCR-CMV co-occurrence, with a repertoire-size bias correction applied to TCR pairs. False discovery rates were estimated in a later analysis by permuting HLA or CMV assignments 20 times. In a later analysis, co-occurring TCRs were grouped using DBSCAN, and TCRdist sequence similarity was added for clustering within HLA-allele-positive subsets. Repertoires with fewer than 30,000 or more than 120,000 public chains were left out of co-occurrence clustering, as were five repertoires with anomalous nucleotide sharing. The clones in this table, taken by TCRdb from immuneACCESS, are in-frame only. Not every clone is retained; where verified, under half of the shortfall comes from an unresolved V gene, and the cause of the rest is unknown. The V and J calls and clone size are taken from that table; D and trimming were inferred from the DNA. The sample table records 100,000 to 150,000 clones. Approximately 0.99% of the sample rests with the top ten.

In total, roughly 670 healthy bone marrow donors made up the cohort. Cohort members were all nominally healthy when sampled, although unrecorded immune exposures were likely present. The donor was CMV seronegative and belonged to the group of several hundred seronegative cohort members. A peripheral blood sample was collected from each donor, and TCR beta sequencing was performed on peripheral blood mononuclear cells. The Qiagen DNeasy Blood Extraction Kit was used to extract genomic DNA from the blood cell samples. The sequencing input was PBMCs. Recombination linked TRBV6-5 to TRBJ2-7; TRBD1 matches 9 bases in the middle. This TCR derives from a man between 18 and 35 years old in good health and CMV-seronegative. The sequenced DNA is TGTGCCAGCAGTTACCCCGGGACAGGGACCTACGAGCAGTACTTC. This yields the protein CASSYPGTGTYEQYF.